The T cell receptor beta chain described here comes from a study of T cell responses to AZD1222 COVID-19 vaccine. The study, taken as a whole, reports: Most donors were white British and more were female, and clonal diversity was possibly underestimated. After the peak T cell response, and only then, were repertoires sampled. Nearly half of spike-specific TCRs reportedly target variant regions that are unmutated in the B.1.351 and B.1.1.7 variants. Elevations in Spike-specific TCR breadth and depth followed administration of two AZD1222 doses.

With regard to this clone: Antigen specificity is unknown.

Germline CDR1 SQVTM, CDR2 ANQGSEA. J was trimmed by 7 bases and V by 0 bases; bases with no gene match: 7. This CDR3 contains 15 residues. Repertoires were generated with immunoSEQ multiplex PCR, while TCRdb's copy carries only in-frame clones and drops some. The table lists about 150,000 clones, approximately 86% of them singletons. The source is an adult who had recovered from COVID-19. The chain links TRBV29-1 to TRBJ2-2; 8 nucleotides agree with TRBD2. The sample in question was peripheral blood, obtained after recovery from COVID-19. The CDR3 loop reads CSVEDYSGTDGELFF. CDR3 coding DNA: TGCAGCGTTGAAGACTATAGCGGGACGGACGGGGAGCTGTTTTTT.